This T cell receptor beta chain was retrieved from a study of shared clonotypes between healthy human individuals. The length of the CDR3 is 16 residues. CDR1 is SGHRS and CDR2 is YFSETQ in the germline V gene. Trimming took 7 bases from V and 4 from J; bases not matched to a gene: 12. TCRdb's table, derived via immunoSEQ multiplex PCR, lists solely in-frame clones and lacks some. The table shows 800,000 to 1,200,000 clones, with about four fifths occurring only once. This TCR was sampled from a young man in good health. Some clones in this sample may be carry-over from other donors' samples. The J gene is TRBJ2-2, the V gene TRBV5-1, with TRBD1 identical over 8 bases. Sequencing input: memory CD4+ T cells from PBMCs. The subset is: CD45RA-negative fraction. Written as DNA, the CDR3 is TGCGCCAGCTGTTTTAGGGCAGGGGGCTTCACCGGGGAGCTGTTTTTT. This gives the protein CASCFRAGGFTGELFF.